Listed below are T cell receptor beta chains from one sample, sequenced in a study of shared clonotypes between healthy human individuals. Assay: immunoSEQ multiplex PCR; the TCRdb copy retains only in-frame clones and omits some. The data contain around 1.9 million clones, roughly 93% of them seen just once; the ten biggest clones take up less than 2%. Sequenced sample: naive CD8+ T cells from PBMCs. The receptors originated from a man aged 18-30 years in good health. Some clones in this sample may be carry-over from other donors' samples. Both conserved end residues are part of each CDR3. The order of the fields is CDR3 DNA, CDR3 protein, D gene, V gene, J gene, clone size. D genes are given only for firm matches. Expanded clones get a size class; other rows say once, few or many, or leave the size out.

TGTGCCAGTAGCGACGTTTACTATGGCTACACCTTC	CASSDVYYGYTF	-	TRBV19	TRBJ1-2	once
TGCGCCAGCAGCCAGGGACAGCGAAGGGGAGAGACCCAGTACTTC	CASSQGQRRGETQYF	TRBD1	TRBV4-3	TRBJ2-5	-
TGTGCCAGCAGCTCGGACACCTACACTGAAGCTTTCTTT	CASSSDTYTEAFF	-	TRBV13	TRBJ1-1	-
TGTGCCAGCAGCTTAGGTTACAGAGGGTTGAACACTGAAGCTTTCTTT	CASSLGYRGLNTEAFF	-	TRBV7-9	TRBJ1-1	once
TGTGCCACCAGCATCCGGAGGGTGAGCAATGGCTACACCTTC	CATSIRRVSNGYTF	-	TRBV15	TRBJ1-2	-
TGTGCCAGCAGCCCAGGACAGGGGGCCACTGAAGCTTTCTTT	CASSPGQGATEAFF	TRBD1	TRBV7-6	TRBJ1-1	-
TGCGCCAGCAGTCAAACCCGGACTAGCGGCTACTACGAGCAGTACTTC	CASSQTRTSGYYEQYF	TRBD2	TRBV23-1	TRBJ2-7	-
TGTGCCAGCAGGACGGGGGGCGACGGCTATGGCTACACCTTC	CASRTGGDGYGYTF	-	TRBV6-5	TRBJ1-2	-
TGCAGCGTTGAATTAGAGGGGAGGGACAGGGTCTACGAGCAGTACTTC	CSVELEGRDRVYEQYF	TRBD1	TRBV29-1	TRBJ2-7	-
TGTGCCAGTAGCTTACAGGGACTTTCTTACGAGCAGTACTTC	CASSLQGLSYEQYF	-	TRBV19	TRBJ2-7	-
TGTGCCAGCAGCTCTAGCGATCCCTACAATGAGCAGTTCTTC	CASSSSDPYNEQFF	-	TRBV6-6	TRBJ2-1	-
TGTGCCAGCAGCTTACCCGACAATGAGCAGTTCTTC	CASSLPDNEQFF	-	TRBV7-9	TRBJ2-1	-
TGTGCCAGCAGTTTATACGCGGGTATCCACTATGGCTACACCTTC	CASSLYAGIHYGYTF	-	TRBV27	TRBJ1-2	once
TGTGCCAGCAGCTTAACTAGCTCCGATGAGCAGTTCTTC	CASSLTSSDEQFF	-	TRBV7-9	TRBJ2-1	-
TGTGCCAGCAGCCTGAAACCGGGACAGGGCGTCTACGAGCAGTACTTC	CASSLKPGQGVYEQYF	TRBD1	TRBV7-9	TRBJ2-7	-
TGTGCCAGCAGCTTAAAATCCGCCAGGGCGACCACCGGGGAGCTGTTTTTT	CASSLKSARATTGELFF	-	TRBV7-3	TRBJ2-2	once
TGTGCCAGCAGTGAAGGGGCAGAGCAGTACTTC	CASSEGAEQYF	-	TRBV6-1	TRBJ2-7	once
TGTGCCAGTAGCGGGATAACAGATACGCAGTATTTT	CASSGITDTQYF	TRBD2	TRBV11-3	TRBJ2-3	-
TGTGCCAGTAGTATAGAGAGGCTAGCGGGAGGCCGTAACACCGGGGAGCTGTTTTTT	CASSIERLAGGRNTGELFF	TRBD2	TRBV19	TRBJ2-2	-
TGTGCCAGCAGCCCTCAGGGATCTTCCTACGAGCAGTACTTC	CASSPQGSSYEQYF	-	TRBV27	TRBJ2-7	-
TGTGCCAGCAGCAGGGACAGGGGATACGAGCAGTACTTC	CASSRDRGYEQYF	TRBD1	TRBV6-6	TRBJ2-7	-
TGTGCCAGCAGCTCCATCCGACAGGGGAACACCGGGGAGCTGTTTTTT	CASSSIRQGNTGELFF	TRBD1	TRBV7-9	TRBJ2-2	once
TGCGCCAGCAGTGACACGGGACTAGCGGGAGTTAATGAGCAGTTCTTC	CASSDTGLAGVNEQFF	TRBD2	TRBV10-1	TRBJ2-1	-
TGTGCCAGCAGCCCAACGGGACAGAATAACTATGGCTACACCTTC	CASSPTGQNNYGYTF	TRBD1	TRBV4-2	TRBJ1-2	-
TGCAGCGTAGCGGGTGGGACAGGACAAACTTCCTACGAGCAGTACTTC	CSVAGGTGQTSYEQYF	TRBD1	TRBV29-1	TRBJ2-7	-
TGTGCCAGCAGCCGTCGACGGAAGAACACTGAAGCTTTCTTT	CASSRRRKNTEAFF	-	TRBV13	TRBJ1-1	-
TGTGCCAGCCTACGGGGGGCAAGGGAAAAACTGTTTTTT	CASLRGAREKLFF	-	TRBV6-1	TRBJ1-4	once
TGTGCCAGTAGTATAGTTCGTGGGCTCGCTGAAGCTTTCTTT	CASSIVRGLAEAFF	-	TRBV19	TRBJ1-1	-
TGTGCCAGCGGAGCTCCGGGGTGGGGGGAGACCCAGTACTTC	CASGAPGWGETQYF	-	TRBV7-2	TRBJ2-5	-
TGTGCCAGCAGTTTAGATGGGTACGGCTACACCTTC	CASSLDGYGYTF	-	TRBV27	TRBJ1-2	-
TGTGCCAGCAGCTTGATTGTAGCGGGAGGGCCCCCTCAGTTCTTC	CASSLIVAGGPPQFF	TRBD2	TRBV5-6	TRBJ2-1	-
TGTGCCAGCAGCGGCTTGAGCCTGGAGGTTAAGGGGGAGCAGTTCTTC	CASSGLSLEVKGEQFF	-	TRBV7-9	TRBJ2-1	-
TGTGCCATCTCTGACGGGGTCAGGTATAATTCACCCCTCCACTTT	CAISDGVRYNSPLHF	-	TRBV10-3	TRBJ1-6	-
TGCAGTGCCGAGAGGGAGACCCAGTACTTC	CSAERETQYF	-	TRBV20-1	TRBJ2-5	-
TGTGCCAGCAGTTACTCTGCGGGAGGCCAATACAATGAGCAGTTCTTC	CASSYSAGGQYNEQFF	TRBD2	TRBV6-5	TRBJ2-1	once
TGTGCCAGCAGCGCTTACAGGGGGCGCCTGGACTATGGCTACACCTTC	CASSAYRGRLDYGYTF	TRBD1	TRBV9	TRBJ1-2	-
TGTGCCAGCAGCTTAGCTGGCGGGTTCGACGAGCAGTACTTC	CASSLAGGFDEQYF	-	TRBV7-8	TRBJ2-7	once
TGTGCCAGCAGCCAAGATCATTCGGCCTTAACTAATGAAAAACTGTTTTTT	CASSQDHSALTNEKLFF	-	TRBV14	TRBJ1-4	-
TGTGCCAGCAGCTTAAGTGCGGGAGGGAGCAATCAGCCCCAGCATTTT	CASSLSAGGSNQPQHF	-	TRBV7-8	TRBJ1-5	once
TGTGCCATCAGTGAGAGCCGGGGGGAGACCCAGTACTTC	CAISESRGETQYF	-	TRBV10-3	TRBJ2-5	-
TGTGCCAGCAGCGGGACAGGGGAAGAGACCCAGTACTTC	CASSGTGEETQYF	TRBD1	TRBV5-6	TRBJ2-5	-
TGCAGCGCCATGATGGACGAGCAGTACTTC	CSAMMDEQYF	-	TRBV29-1	TRBJ2-7	-
TGTGCCAGCAGCCAAGATATCCGGGGGTCTAGCTATGGCTACACCTTC	CASSQDIRGSSYGYTF	-	TRBV14	TRBJ1-2	-
TGTGCCAGCAGCTGGATCACAGGGAATGTACTAGCCAAAAACATTCAGTACTTC	CASSWITGNVLAKNIQYF	-	TRBV7-3	TRBJ2-4	-
TGTGCCTGGAGCCCTGGGGCACATCAGCCCCAGCATTTT	CAWSPGAHQPQHF	-	TRBV30	TRBJ1-5	-
TGTGCCAGCAGGGGACAGGGGATGGCCTACGAGCAGTACTTC	CASRGQGMAYEQYF	-	TRBV21-1	TRBJ2-7	-
TGCAGCGTCGTCGGATCTCACAGCTCCTACGAGCAGTACTTC	CSVVGSHSSYEQYF	-	TRBV29-1	TRBJ2-7	-
TGCGCCAGCAGCCAAGAAGGACGGAATCAGCCCCAGCATTTT	CASSQEGRNQPQHF	-	TRBV4-1	TRBJ1-5	-
TGCAGCGTTGAACGACCTGACGCGCCCCTCTATGGCTACACCTTC	CSVERPDAPLYGYTF	-	TRBV29-1	TRBJ1-2	-
TGTGCCATCCGGAACACGATTGGGGGGAACACTGAAGCTTTCTTT	CAIRNTIGGNTEAFF	-	TRBV10-3	TRBJ1-1	once